The entry below gives a single TCR beta chain sequence along with its context. The data were taken from a study of response to subunit inactivated influenza vaccine. Trimming pared 2 bases from V and 3 bases from J, leaving 11 bases between. The germline gives CDR1 SEHNR, CDR2 FQNEAQ (reference sequence). The CDR3 covers 14 residues. TCRdb reanalysed the RT-PCR reads using MiXCR and keeps one entry per CDR3 protein. The table shows roughly 570,000 distinct CDR3 sequences, with about 15% occurring only once. The receptor was isolated from a middle-aged man who received an inactivated influenza vaccine. The chain is built from TRBV7-9 and TRBJ2-7; D is possibly TRBD2 (6 bases). Sequenced material: PBMCs from blood, taken approximately 13 days after vaccination. CDR3 region: CASSLRGAGYEQYF. CDR3 sequence (DNA): TGTGCCAGCAGCTTAAGGGGAGCGGGCTACGAGCAGTACTTC.